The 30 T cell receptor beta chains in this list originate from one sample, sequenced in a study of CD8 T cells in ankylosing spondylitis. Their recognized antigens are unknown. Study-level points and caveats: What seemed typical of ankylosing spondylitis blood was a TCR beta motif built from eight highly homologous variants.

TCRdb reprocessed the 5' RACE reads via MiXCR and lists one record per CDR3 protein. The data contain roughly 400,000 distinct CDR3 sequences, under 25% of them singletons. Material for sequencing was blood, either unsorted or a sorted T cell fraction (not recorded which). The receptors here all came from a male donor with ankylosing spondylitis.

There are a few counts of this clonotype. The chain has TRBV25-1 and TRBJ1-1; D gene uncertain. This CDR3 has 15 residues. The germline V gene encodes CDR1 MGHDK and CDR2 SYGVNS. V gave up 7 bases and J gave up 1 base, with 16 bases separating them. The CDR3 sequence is CASIGSASWNTEAFF. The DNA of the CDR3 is TGTGCCAGCATTGGTTCGGCAAGCTGGAACACTGAAGCTTTCTTT. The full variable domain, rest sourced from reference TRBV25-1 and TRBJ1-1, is EADIYQTPRYLVIGTGKKITLECSQTMGHDKMYWYQQDPGMELHLIHYSYGVNSTEKGDLSSESTVSRIRTEHFPLTLESARPSHTSQYLCASIGSASWNTEAFFGQGTRLTVV.

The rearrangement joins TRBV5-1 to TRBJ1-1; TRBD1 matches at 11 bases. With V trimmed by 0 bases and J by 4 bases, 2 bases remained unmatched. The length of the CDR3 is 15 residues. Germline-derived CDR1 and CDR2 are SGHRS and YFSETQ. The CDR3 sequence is CASSLGGQGVTEAFF. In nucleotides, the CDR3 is TGCGCCAGCAGCTTGGGGGGACAGGGGGTCACTGAAGCTTTCTTT.

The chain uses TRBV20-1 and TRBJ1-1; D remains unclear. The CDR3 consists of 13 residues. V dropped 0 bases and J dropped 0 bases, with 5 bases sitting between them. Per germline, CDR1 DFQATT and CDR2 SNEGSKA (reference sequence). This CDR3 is CSARETVNTEAFF. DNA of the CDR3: TGCAGTGCTAGAGAAACAGTGAACACTGAAGCTTTCTTT.

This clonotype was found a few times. The CDR3 coding sequence is TGTGCCAGCAGCCAAGGGAGGGTCACTGAAGCTTTCTTT. It codes for CASSQGRVTEAFF. The rearrangement uses TRBV11-1 and TRBJ1-1; D is unclear. V was trimmed by 5 bases and J by 4 bases, leaving 11 bases between them. The V gene's germline CDR1 is SGHAT and CDR2 FQDESV (reference sequence). The CDR3 totals 13 residues.

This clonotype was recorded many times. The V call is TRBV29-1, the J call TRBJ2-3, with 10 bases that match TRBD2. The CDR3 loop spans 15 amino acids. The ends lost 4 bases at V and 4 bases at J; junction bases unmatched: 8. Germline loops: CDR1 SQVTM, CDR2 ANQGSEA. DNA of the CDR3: TGCAGCGTTGTGGCGGCTAGCGGGAGTCCAGATACGCAGTATTTT. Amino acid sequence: CSVVAASGSPDTQYF.

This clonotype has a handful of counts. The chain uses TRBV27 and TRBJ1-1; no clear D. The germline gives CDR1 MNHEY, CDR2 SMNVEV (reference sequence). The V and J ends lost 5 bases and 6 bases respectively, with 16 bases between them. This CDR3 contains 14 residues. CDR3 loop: CASSPPGNRAEAFF. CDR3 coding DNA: TGTGCCAGCAGTCCGCCCGGTAACCGCGCTGAAGCTTTCTTT.

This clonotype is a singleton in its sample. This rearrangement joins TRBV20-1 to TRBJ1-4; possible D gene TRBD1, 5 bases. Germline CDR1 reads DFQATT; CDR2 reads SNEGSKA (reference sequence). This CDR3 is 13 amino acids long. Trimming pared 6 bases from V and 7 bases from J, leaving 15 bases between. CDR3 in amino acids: CSARRGASEKLFF. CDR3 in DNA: TGCAGTGCCCGCCGAGGGGCATCTGAAAAACTGTTTTTT.

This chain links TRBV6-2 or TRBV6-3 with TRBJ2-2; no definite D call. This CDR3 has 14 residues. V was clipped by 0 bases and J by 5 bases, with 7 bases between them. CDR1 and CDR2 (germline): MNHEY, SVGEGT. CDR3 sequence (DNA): TGTGCCAGCAGTTACTCCCTTTCAACCGGGGAGCTGTTTTTT. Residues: CASSYSLSTGELFF.

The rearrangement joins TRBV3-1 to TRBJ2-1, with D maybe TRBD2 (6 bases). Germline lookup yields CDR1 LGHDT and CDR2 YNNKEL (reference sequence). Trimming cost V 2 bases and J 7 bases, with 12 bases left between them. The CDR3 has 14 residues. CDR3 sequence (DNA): TGTGCCAGCAGCCAATCGGGAGTTGGGAATGAGCAGTTCTTC. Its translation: CASSQSGVGNEQFF.

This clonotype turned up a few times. This chain's CDR3 is CASSFGTVTYNEQFF. CDR3 in DNA: TGTGCCAGCAGTTTCGGGACAGTAACCTACAATGAGCAGTTCTTC. V and J are TRBV12-3 or TRBV12-4 and TRBJ2-1; 7 bases fit TRBD1. This CDR3 has 15 residues. Trimming took 3 bases from V and 2 from J; bases not matched to a gene: 4.

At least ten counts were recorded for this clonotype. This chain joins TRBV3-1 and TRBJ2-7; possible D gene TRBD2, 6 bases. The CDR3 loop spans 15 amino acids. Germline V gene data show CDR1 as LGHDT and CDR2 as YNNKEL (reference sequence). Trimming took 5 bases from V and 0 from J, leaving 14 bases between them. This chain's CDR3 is CASSKAPGDSYEQYF. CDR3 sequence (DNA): TGTGCCAGCAGCAAGGCGCCGGGGGACTCCTACGAGCAGTACTTC.

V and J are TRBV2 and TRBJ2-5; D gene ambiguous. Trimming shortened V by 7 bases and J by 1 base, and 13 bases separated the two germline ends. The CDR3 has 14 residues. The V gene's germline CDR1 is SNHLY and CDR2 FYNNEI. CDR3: CASTPRTSQETQYF. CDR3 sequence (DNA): TGTGCCAGCACCCCGAGAACAAGCCAAGAGACCCAGTACTTC.

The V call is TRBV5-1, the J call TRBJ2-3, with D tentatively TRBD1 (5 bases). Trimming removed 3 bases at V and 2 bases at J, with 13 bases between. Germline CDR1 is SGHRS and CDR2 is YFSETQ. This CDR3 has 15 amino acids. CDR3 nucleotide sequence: TGCGCCAGCAGCTCCCGTTCGACAGCCACAGATACGCAGTATTTT. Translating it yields CASSSRSTATDTQYF. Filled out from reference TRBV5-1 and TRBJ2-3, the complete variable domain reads KAGVTQTPRYLIKTRGQQVTLSCSPISGHRSVSWYQQTPGQGLQFLFEYFSETQRNKGNFPGRFSGRQFSNSRSEMNVSTLELGDSALYLCASSSRSTATDTQYFGPGTRLTVL.

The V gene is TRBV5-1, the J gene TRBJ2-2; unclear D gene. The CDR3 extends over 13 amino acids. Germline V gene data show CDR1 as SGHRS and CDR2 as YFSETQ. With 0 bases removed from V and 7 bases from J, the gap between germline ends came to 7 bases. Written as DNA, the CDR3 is TGCGCCAGCAGCTTGGCCCGATACGGGGAGCTGTTTTTT. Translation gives CASSLARYGELFF.

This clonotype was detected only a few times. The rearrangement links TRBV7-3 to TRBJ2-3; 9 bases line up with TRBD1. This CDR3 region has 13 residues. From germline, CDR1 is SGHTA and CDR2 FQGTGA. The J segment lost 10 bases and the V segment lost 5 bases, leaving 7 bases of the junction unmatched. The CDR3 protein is CASSVTGGFAQYF. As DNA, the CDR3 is TGTGCCAGCAGCGTGACAGGGGGGTTTGCGCAGTATTTT. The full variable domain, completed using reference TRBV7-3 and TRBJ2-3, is GAGVSQTPSNKVTEKGKYVELRCDPISGHTALYWYRQSLGQGPEFLIYFQGTGAADDSGLPNDRFFAVRPEGSVSTLKIQRTERGDSAVYLCASSVTGGFAQYFGPGTRLTVL.

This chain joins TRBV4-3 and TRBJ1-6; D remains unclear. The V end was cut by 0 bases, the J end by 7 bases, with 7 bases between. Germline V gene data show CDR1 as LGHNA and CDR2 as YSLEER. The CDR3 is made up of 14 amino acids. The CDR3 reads CASSQDPENSPLHF. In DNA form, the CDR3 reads TGCGCCAGCAGCCAAGATCCGGAGAATTCACCCCTCCACTTT.

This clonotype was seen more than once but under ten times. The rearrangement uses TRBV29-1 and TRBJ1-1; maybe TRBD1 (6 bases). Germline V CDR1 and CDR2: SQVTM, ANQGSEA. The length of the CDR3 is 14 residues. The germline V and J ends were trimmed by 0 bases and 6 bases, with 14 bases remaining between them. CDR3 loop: CSVEDLTGQPEAFF. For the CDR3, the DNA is TGCAGCGTTGAAGATCTCACAGGGCAGCCTGAAGCTTTCTTT.

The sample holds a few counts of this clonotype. CDR3: CASSPPGGRAVGNEQFF. DNA of the CDR3: TGTGCCAGCTCACCACCGGGCGGGAGGGCCGTCGGCAATGAGCAGTTCTTC. This rearrangement joins TRBV18 to TRBJ2-1, with TRBD2 matching over 9 bases. The CDR3 is 17 amino acids. V lost 0 bases, J lost 6 bases, and 9 bases stayed unmatched. In germline, CDR1 is KGHSH, CDR2 LQKENI.

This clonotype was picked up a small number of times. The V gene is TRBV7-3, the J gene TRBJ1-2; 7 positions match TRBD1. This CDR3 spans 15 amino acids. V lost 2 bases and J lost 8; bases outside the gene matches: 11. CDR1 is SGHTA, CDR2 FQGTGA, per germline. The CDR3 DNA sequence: TGTGCCAGCAGCTTAGAGGGACAGCCCTATGAGGGCTACACCTTC. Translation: CASSLEGQPYEGYTF.

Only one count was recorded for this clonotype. This chain's CDR3 is CASSRQTGQNTEAFF. CDR3 nucleotides: TGTGCCAGCAGCCGACAGACAGGGCAGAACACTGAAGCTTTCTTT. The V and J genes are TRBV7-2 and TRBJ1-1, with 7 bases aligning to TRBD1. CDR1 is SGHTA, CDR2 FQGNSA, per germline. J was trimmed by 1 base and V by 5 bases; bases with no gene match: 7. The CDR3 is made up of 15 amino acids.

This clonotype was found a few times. The CDR3 nucleotides read TGCAGTGCTAGAGTTGGAGTTGGGGACAGGGGGTCTAATCGGATCACCGGGGAGCTGTTTTTT. Protein sequence: CSARVGVGDRGSNRITGELFF. The V and J genes are TRBV20-1 and TRBJ2-2, with 11 bases matching TRBD1. Trimming removed 1 base from V and 4 bases from J; junction bases left unmatched: 20. CDR1 is DFQATT and CDR2 is SNEGSKA in the germline V gene (reference sequence). The length of the CDR3 is 21 residues.

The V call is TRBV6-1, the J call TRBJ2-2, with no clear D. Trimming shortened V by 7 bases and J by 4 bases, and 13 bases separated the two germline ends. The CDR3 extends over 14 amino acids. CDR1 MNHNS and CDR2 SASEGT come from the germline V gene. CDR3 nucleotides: TGTGCCAGCAAGAGGCAGCCGTCCACCGGGGAGCTGTTTTTT. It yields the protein CASKRQPSTGELFF.

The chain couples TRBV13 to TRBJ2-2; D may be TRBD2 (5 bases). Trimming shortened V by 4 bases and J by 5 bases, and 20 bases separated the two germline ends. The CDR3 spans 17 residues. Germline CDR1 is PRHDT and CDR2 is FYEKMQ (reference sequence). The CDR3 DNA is TGTGCCAGCAGCTCCCGCAGGACTGAGTGGGAAACCGGGGAGCTGTTTTTT. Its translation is CASSSRRTEWETGELFF.

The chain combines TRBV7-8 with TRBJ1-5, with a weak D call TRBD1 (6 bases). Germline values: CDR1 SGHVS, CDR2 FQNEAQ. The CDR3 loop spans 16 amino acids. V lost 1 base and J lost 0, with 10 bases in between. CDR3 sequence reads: CASSLGTVYSNQPQHF. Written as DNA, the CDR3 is TGTGCCAGCAGCTTAGGGACAGTTTATAGCAATCAGCCCCAGCATTTT.

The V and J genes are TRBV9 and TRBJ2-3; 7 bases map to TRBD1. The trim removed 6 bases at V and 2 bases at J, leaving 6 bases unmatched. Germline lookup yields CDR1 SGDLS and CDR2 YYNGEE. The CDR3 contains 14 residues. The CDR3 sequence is CASNRDRYTDTQYF. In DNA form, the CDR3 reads TGTGCCAGCAACCGGGACAGATACACAGATACGCAGTATTTT. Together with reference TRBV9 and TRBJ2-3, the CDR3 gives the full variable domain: DSGVTQTPKHLITATGQRVTLRCSPRSGDLSVYWYQQSLDQGLQFLIQYYNGEERAKGNILERFSAQQFPDLHSELNLSSLELGDSALYFCASNRDRYTDTQYFGPGTRLTVL.

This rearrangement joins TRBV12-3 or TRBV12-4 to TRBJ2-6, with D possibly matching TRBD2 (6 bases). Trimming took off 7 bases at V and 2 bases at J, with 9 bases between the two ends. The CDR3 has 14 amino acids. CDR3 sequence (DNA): TGTGCCAGCAATTGGAGGGCTGGGGCCAACGTCCTGACTTTC. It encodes CASNWRAGANVLTF.

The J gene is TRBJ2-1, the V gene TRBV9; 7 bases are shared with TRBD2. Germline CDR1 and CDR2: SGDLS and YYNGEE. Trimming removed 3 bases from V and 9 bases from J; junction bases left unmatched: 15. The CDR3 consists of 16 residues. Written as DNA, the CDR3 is TGTGCCAGCAGCGGTACTAGCGACGTTAGAATAATTGAGCAGTTCTTC. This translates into CASSGTSDVRIIEQFF.

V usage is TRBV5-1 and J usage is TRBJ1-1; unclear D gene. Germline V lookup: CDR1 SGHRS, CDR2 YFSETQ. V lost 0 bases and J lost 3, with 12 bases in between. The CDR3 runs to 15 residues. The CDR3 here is CASSLGVERYTEAFF. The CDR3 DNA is TGCGCCAGCAGCTTGGGAGTGGAGAGGTACACTGAAGCTTTCTTT.

CDR3 nucleotides: TGTGCCAGCAGCGTAGAGACAGCCAACACCGGGGAGCTGTTTTTT. Its translation: CASSVETANTGELFF. This chain links TRBV9 with TRBJ2-2, with D tentatively TRBD1 (5 bases). The CDR3 length is 15 residues. Trimming removed 0 bases at V and 2 bases at J, with 8 bases between. Germline CDR1 and CDR2: SGDLS and YYNGEE.

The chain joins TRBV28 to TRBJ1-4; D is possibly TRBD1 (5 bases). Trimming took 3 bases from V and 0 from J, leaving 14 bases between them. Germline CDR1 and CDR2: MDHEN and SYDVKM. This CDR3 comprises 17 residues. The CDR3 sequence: CASSFGGGIATNEKLFF. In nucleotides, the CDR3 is TGTGCCAGCAGTTTTGGGGGGGGGATTGCAACTAATGAAAAACTGTTTTTT.